The 30 T cell receptor beta chains below were found in one sample sequenced in a study of OX40 agonist ivuxolimab in advanced cancers. Only in-frame clones appear in the TCRdb table, and some are missing; sequencing was by immunoSEQ multiplex PCR. The table records about 62,000 clones, roughly 86% of them present only once. This specimen was CD4+ or CD8+ T cells sorted from blood, taken in a trial of the OX40 agonist ivuxolimab. The receptors here all came from an adult with an advanced solid tumor such as melanoma, head and neck, liver or kidney cancer.

This chain links TRBV5-6 with TRBJ2-7, with 13 bases that match TRBD2. The CDR3 has 15 amino acids. CDR1 SGHDT and CDR2 YYEEEE come from the germline V gene. After removal of 4 bases from V and 2 bases from J, the junction contained 3 bases not matched to a gene. CDR3 loop: CASSKGLAGAYEQYF. In DNA, the CDR3 is TGTGCCAGCAGCAAAGGACTAGCGGGAGCCTACGAGCAGTACTTC. The full variable domain, with the rest looked up from reference TRBV5-6 and TRBJ2-7, is DAGVTQSPTHLIKTRGQQVTLRCSPKSGHDTVSWYQQALGQGPQFIFQYYEEEERQRGNFPDRFSGHQFPNYSSELNVNALLLGDSALYLCASSKGLAGAYEQYFGPGTRLTVT.

J is TRBJ2-4 and V is TRBV10-1; D remains unclear. The CDR3 has 15 amino acids. V was pared by 0 bases and J by 0 bases, with 6 bases between. CDR1 WNHNN and CDR2 SYGVQD come from the germline V gene (reference sequence). The DNA of the CDR3 is TGCGCCAGCAGTGAGTCGAAGTTAGCCAAAAACATTCAGTACTTC. This encodes CASSESKLAKNIQYF.

The chain links TRBV5-1 to TRBJ2-5; D remains ambiguous. Germline V CDR1 and CDR2: SGHRS, YFSETQ. The CDR3 extends over 15 amino acids. Deletions cut 4 bases from V and 1 base from J, with 14 bases between. The CDR3 protein is CASSGATVLQETQYF. The CDR3 DNA follows: TGCGCCAGCAGCGGCGCGACGGTACTCCAAGAGACCCAGTACTTC.

The rearrangement uses TRBV12-5 and TRBJ2-7; 7 positions match TRBD2. The CDR3 sequence is 15 residues long. The V gene end was trimmed by 1 base and the J gene end by 4 bases; junction bases not matched to a gene: 7. CDR1 LGHNT and CDR2 FRNRAP come from the germline V gene. The CDR3, as DNA: TGTGCTAGTGGTTTGGGGGAGGGCAGCCGATACGAGCAGTACTTC. This gives the protein CASGLGEGSRYEQYF.

The CDR3 region is CASSSPPGGRNWSTEAFF. As DNA, the CDR3 is TGTGCCAGCAGCTCTCCCCCCGGGGGGCGGAATTGGTCCACTGAAGCTTTCTTT. The chain uses TRBV7-9 and TRBJ1-1, with D perhaps TRBD1 (6 bases). This CDR3 contains 18 residues. Germline V gene data show CDR1 as SEHNR and CDR2 as FQNEAQ (reference sequence). The V end lost 4 bases, the J end lost 4 bases, and 25 bases lay between the germline ends. The whole variable domain, remainder taken from reference TRBV7-9 and TRBJ1-1, is DTGVSQNPRHKITKRGQNVTFRCDPISEHNRLYWYRQTLGQGPEFLTYFQNEAQLEKSRLLSDRFSAERPKGSFSTLEIQRTEQGDSAMYLCASSSPPGGRNWSTEAFFGQGTRLTVV.

This chain joins TRBV19 and TRBJ1-1; D is perhaps TRBD1 (5 bases). The germline V and J ends were trimmed by 6 bases and 3 bases, with 17 bases remaining between them. The CDR3 contains 15 residues. Germline-derived CDR1 and CDR2 are LNHDA and SQIVND (reference sequence). The chain's CDR3 is CASRSGASGDTEAFF. The CDR3 DNA follows: TGTGCCAGTAGGTCCGGCGCCTCGGGGGACACTGAAGCTTTCTTT.

As for this clone: Other DNA sequences in this sample translate to the same CDR3. The chain carries TRBV28 and TRBJ1-5; D unclear. Germline V gives CDR1 MDHEN, CDR2 SYDVKM. The V and J ends lost 1 base and 7 bases respectively, with 5 bases between them. The CDR3 spans 12 residues. The CDR3 DNA sequence: TGTGCCAGCAGTTTATTAGAGCAGCCCCAGCATTTT. Protein product: CASSLLEQPQHF. Combining the CDR3 with reference TRBV28 and TRBJ1-5 gives the whole variable domain DVKVTQSSRYLVKRTGEKVFLECVQDMDHENMFWYRQDPGLGLRLIYFSYDVKMKEKGDIPEGYSVSREKKERFSLILESASTNQTSMYLCASSLLEQPQHFGDGTRLSIL.

This clone appeared a single time. The DNA of the CDR3 is TGTGCCAGCAGTTTGAACAGGGCGGTCTACGAGCAGTACTTC. Translating gives CASSLNRAVYEQYF. The chain has TRBV27 and TRBJ2-7; TRBD1 might be the D (6 bases). The CDR3 spans 14 residues. CDR1 and CDR2 from the germline V gene are MNHEY and SMNVEV (reference sequence). Deletions cut 3 bases from V and 3 bases from J, with 12 bases between.

This rearrangement joins TRBV5-6 to TRBJ1-1; unclear D gene. The length of the CDR3 is 15 residues. V lost 0 bases, J lost 4 bases, and 13 bases lay in between. CDR1 SGHDT and CDR2 YYEEEE come from the germline V gene. The CDR3 nucleotides read TGTGCCAGCAGCTTGGTTGGGTCCCTGAGCACTGAAGCTTTCTTT. This codes for CASSLVGSLSTEAFF.

The gene calls are TRBV11-2 and TRBJ1-6; D unclear. CDR1 and CDR2 (germline): SGHAT, FQNNGV. CDR3 size: 15 residues. V dropped 5 bases and J dropped 7 bases, with 15 bases sitting between them. The CDR3 DNA is TGTGCCAGCAGCCTCGAGCCAAGGCGGAATTCACCCCTCCACTTT. Its translation is CASSLEPRRNSPLHF.

Here the CDR3 DNA reads TGCGCCAGCAGCTTGGAGACTAGCGGGGTGGGAGATACGCAGTATTTT. It specifies CASSLETSGVGDTQYF. V usage is TRBV5-1 and J usage is TRBJ2-3; TRBD2 matches 11 bases. There are 16 residues in the CDR3. V lost 0 bases to trimming and J lost 5 bases; unmatched junction nucleotides: 5. Germline V lookup: CDR1 SGHRS, CDR2 YFSETQ.

Notes on this clone: At one end the junction does not follow the germline gene, possibly because of a read error. J is TRBJ2-2 and V is TRBV7-7; D is undetermined. Germline CDR1 SSHAT, CDR2 FNYEAQ (reference sequence). The CDR3 is 13 amino acids. Here the CDR3 reads CASSPRRSGELFF. The CDR3 DNA is TGTGCTAGCAGCCCACGAAGGTCTGGGGAGCTGTTTTTT.

The CDR3 bases are TGTGCCAGCAGCTTCGGGGTTTCACCCCTCCACTTT. Protein: CASSFGVSPLHF. The chain uses TRBV7-2 and TRBJ1-6; D call uncertain. CDR3 size: 12 residues. Trimming cost V 3 bases and J 9 bases, with 6 bases left between them. From germline, CDR1 is SGHTA and CDR2 FQGNSA.

The chain employs TRBV9 and TRBJ2-1; 7 nucleotides align to TRBD2. V lost 3 bases and J lost 0; bases outside the gene matches: 3. Germline-derived CDR1 and CDR2 are SGDLS and YYNGEE. The CDR3 has 15 amino acids. As DNA, the CDR3 is TGTGCCAGCAGCGCCGGACTAGGCTCCTACAATGAGCAGTTCTTC. This encodes CASSAGLGSYNEQFF.

J is TRBJ2-1 and V is TRBV9, with a weak D call TRBD1 (5 bases). Germline CDR1 and CDR2: SGDLS and YYNGEE. V gave up 0 bases and J gave up 9 bases, with 16 bases separating them. The CDR3 totals 15 residues. The CDR3 loop reads CASSVASGSGGEQFF. The CDR3, as DNA: TGTGCCAGCAGCGTAGCTTCAGGGTCTGGTGGTGAGCAGTTCTTC.

This chain links TRBV11-3 with TRBJ2-1; 8 nucleotides agree with TRBD2. The CDR3 loop spans 12 amino acids. Germline V gene data show CDR1 as SGHNT and CDR2 as YENEEA. V was pared by 5 bases and J by 11 bases, with 5 bases of the junction left unmatched. CDR3 in DNA: TGTGCCAGCAGCCCAGTAGCGGGGCAGCAGTTCTTC. Translation: CASSPVAGQQFF. Together with reference TRBV11-3 and TRBJ2-1, the CDR3 gives the full variable domain: EAGVVQSPRYKIIEKKQPVAFWCNPISGHNTLYWYLQNLGQGPELLIRYENEEAVDDSQLPKDRFSAERLKGVDSTLKIQPAELGDSAVYLCASSPVAGQQFFGPGTRLTVL.

The rearrangement joins TRBV19 to TRBJ1-1; D ambiguous. V lost 4 bases, J lost 6 bases, and 12 bases lay in between. Per germline, CDR1 LNHDA and CDR2 SQIVND (reference sequence). The CDR3 totals 13 residues. The CDR3 loop is CASSNTAHAEAFF. DNA for the CDR3: TGTGCCAGTAGTAACACCGCTCACGCTGAAGCTTTCTTT.

This clone turned up a few times. The chain links TRBV6-1 to TRBJ1-6, with TRBD1 matching over 7 bases. Germline V gene sequence: CDR1 MNHNS, CDR2 SASEGT. V trimming: 6 bases; J trimming: 7 bases; junction bases outside the gene matches: 3. There are 13 residues in the CDR3. DNA for the CDR3: TGTGCCAGCAGCGCGACAGGGAATTCACCCCTCCACTTT. Amino acid sequence: CASSATGNSPLHF.

The chain couples TRBV4-1 to TRBJ2-5; 7 positions match TRBD2. Trimming at V came to 4 bases and at J to 5 bases, leaving 13 bases not matched to a gene. Germline V gene sequence: CDR1 MGHRA, CDR2 YSYEKL. This CDR3 is 16 amino acids long. The CDR3: CASSPLGGLGAETQYF. As DNA, the CDR3 is TGCGCCAGCAGCCCTTTAGGAGGACTAGGGGCGGAGACCCAGTACTTC.

The rearrangement links TRBV4-2 to TRBJ2-1; TRBD1 is a possible D gene (6 bases). The CDR3 is 15 amino acids. V was cut by 0 bases and J by 4 bases, with 10 bases left in between. Per the germline V gene, CDR1 is LGHNA and CDR2 is YNFKEQ. The CDR3 protein is CASSQDFGQYNEQFF. The CDR3 coding sequence is TGTGCCAGCAGCCAAGATTTTGGACAGTACAATGAGCAGTTCTTC.

The rearrangement joins TRBV11-2 to TRBJ2-7, with 7 bases that match TRBD1. The CDR3 has 15 amino acids. The V gene end was trimmed by 5 bases and the J gene end by 2 bases; junction bases not matched to a gene: 9. Germline loops: CDR1 SGHAT, CDR2 FQNNGV. In nucleotides, the CDR3 is TGTGCCAGCAGCCCGACCGGACAGGTTACCTACGAGCAGTACTTC. Its translation is CASSPTGQVTYEQYF.

V gene TRBV7-6 combines with J gene TRBJ1-2, with TRBD1 as a possible D gene (5 bases). Deletions cut 8 bases from V and 2 bases from J, with 21 bases between. The CDR3 is 16 residues long. Germline V lookup: CDR1 SGHVS, CDR2 FNYEAQ. CDR3 DNA sequence: TGTGCCAGCGGAAATAGGGGAAGGGGCCTAAACTATGGCTACACCTTC. It encodes CASGNRGRGLNYGYTF.

The table lists this clone with a few counts. This chain uses TRBV7-3 with TRBJ1-3; the D gene is possibly TRBD1 (5 bases). Trimming removed 5 bases at V and 4 bases at J, with 12 bases between. The CDR3 consists of 14 residues. Germline V gene sequence: CDR1 SGHTA, CDR2 FQGTGA. Here the CDR3 reads CASSLGGVGNTIYF. The DNA for the CDR3 is TGTGCCAGCAGCCTCGGAGGGGTCGGAAACACCATATATTTT. The whole variable domain, remainder taken from reference TRBV7-3 and TRBJ1-3, is GAGVSQTPSNKVTEKGKYVELRCDPISGHTALYWYRQSLGQGPEFLIYFQGTGAADDSGLPNDRFFAVRPEGSVSTLKIQRTERGDSAVYLCASSLGGVGNTIYFGEGSWLTVV.

This clone appeared once. Here the CDR3 reads CASSLSKGQGRLNYGYTF. Written as DNA, the CDR3 is TGTGCCAGCAGTTTATCGAAAGGACAGGGGCGCTTAAACTATGGCTACACCTTC. This chain uses TRBV27 with TRBJ1-2; 9 nucleotides agree with TRBD1. The CDR3 has 18 amino acids. The germline gives CDR1 MNHEY, CDR2 SMNVEV (reference sequence). Losses at the gene ends were 0 bases for V and 2 bases for J; bases not matched to a gene: 10.

This sequence joins TRBV6-6 and TRBJ1-2; the D gene is possibly TRBD1 (6 bases). The CDR3 runs to 13 residues. Trimming cost V 6 bases and J 8 bases, with 16 bases left between them. Germline V gives CDR1 MNHNY, CDR2 SVGAGI (reference sequence). The CDR3 coding sequence is TGTGCCAGCAGGCCCCAGGGGAGTGTCGGCTACACCTTC. It translates to CASRPQGSVGYTF.

The V gene is TRBV7-2, the J gene TRBJ2-1, with a tentative D call TRBD2 (7 bases). There are 13 residues in the CDR3. Germline CDR1 is SGHTA and CDR2 is FQGNSA. V dropped 4 bases and J dropped 6 bases, with 10 bases sitting between them. The CDR3 nucleotides read TGTGCCAGCAGCTGGGAGGGGGGCAATGAGCAGTTCTTC. Protein sequence: CASSWEGGNEQFF.

The chain uses TRBV28 and TRBJ1-2; 9 bases align to TRBD1. The CDR3 spans 14 residues. Germline CDR1 and CDR2: MDHEN and SYDVKM. V lost 4 bases to trimming and J lost 5 bases; unmatched junction nucleotides: 5. CDR3 sequence (DNA): TGTGCCAGCAGTTCCGGGACAGGGCGGTATGGCTACACCTTC. Protein sequence: CASSSGTGRYGYTF.

The V gene is TRBV5-6, the J gene TRBJ2-1, with 13 bases lining up with TRBD2. The CDR3 sequence is 17 residues long. Germline CDR1 SGHDT, CDR2 YYEEEE. The V gene end was trimmed by 4 bases and the J gene end by 0 bases; junction bases not matched to a gene: 4. CDR3 sequence: CASSPGLAGFSYNEQFF. CDR3 sequence (DNA): TGTGCCAGCAGCCCGGGACTAGCGGGGTTCTCCTACAATGAGCAGTTCTTC.

The rearrangement links TRBV6-1 to TRBJ2-7; no reliable D call. The CDR3 is 12 amino acids. Trimming took off 5 bases at V and 0 bases at J, with 5 bases between the two ends. Germline V gene lookup returns CDR1 MNHNS and CDR2 SASEGT. CDR3: CASSKYSYEQYF. In DNA form, the CDR3 reads TGTGCCAGCAGTAAATACTCCTACGAGCAGTACTTC.

V gene TRBV27 combines with J gene TRBJ1-4; D gene uncertain. This CDR3 comprises 14 residues. V lost 8 bases to trimming and J lost 8 bases, with 18 bases between them. The germline CDR1 and CDR2 sequences are MNHEY and SMNVEV (reference sequence). The CDR3 region is CASGLPREGEKLFF. The CDR3 region has the DNA TGTGCCAGCGGATTACCTAGGGAGGGCGAAAAACTGTTTTTT. The variable domain in full, completed from reference TRBV27 and TRBJ1-4, reads EAQVTQNPRYLITVTGKKLTVTCSQNMNHEYMSWYRQDPGLGLRQIYYSMNVEVTDKGDVPEGYKVSRKEKRNFPLILESPSPNQTSLYFCASGLPREGEKLFFGSGTQLSVL.